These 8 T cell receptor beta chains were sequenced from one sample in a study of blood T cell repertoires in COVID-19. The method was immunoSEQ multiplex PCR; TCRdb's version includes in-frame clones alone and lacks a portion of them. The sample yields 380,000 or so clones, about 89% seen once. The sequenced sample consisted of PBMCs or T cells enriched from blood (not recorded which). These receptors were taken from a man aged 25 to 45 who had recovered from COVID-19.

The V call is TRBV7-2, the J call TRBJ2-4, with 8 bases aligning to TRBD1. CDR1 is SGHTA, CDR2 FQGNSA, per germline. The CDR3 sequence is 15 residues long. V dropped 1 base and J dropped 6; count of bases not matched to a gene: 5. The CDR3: CASSLGDRSGNIQYF. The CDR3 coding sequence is TGTGCCAGCAGCTTAGGGGACAGGTCTGGAAACATTCAGTACTTC.

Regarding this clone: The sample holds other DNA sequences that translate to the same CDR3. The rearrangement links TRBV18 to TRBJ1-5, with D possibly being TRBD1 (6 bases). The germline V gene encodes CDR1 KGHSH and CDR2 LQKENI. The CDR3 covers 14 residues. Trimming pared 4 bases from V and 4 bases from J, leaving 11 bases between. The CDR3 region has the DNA TGTGCCAGCTCACTTGGACAGATTAATCAGCCCCAGCATTTT. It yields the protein CASSLGQINQPQHF.

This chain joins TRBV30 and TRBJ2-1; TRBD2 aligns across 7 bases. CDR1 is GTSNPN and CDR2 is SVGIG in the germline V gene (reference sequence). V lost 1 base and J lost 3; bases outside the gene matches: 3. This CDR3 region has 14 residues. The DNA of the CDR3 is TGTGCCTGGAGTGGCGGGAGCAACTACAATGAGCAGTTCTTC. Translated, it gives CAWSGGSNYNEQFF.

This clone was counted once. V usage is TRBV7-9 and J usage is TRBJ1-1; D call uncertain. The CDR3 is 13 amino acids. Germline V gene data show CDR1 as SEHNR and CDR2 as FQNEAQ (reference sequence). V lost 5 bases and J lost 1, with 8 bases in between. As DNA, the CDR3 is TGTGCCAGCAGCATCCCCAGGAACACTGAAGCTTTCTTT. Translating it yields CASSIPRNTEAFF.

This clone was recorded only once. The CDR3 DNA is TGTGCCAGCAGTCGTCCCAGCAATCAGCCCCAGCATTTT. Its translation: CASSRPSNQPQHF. The rearrangement uses TRBV2 and TRBJ1-5; D is uncertain. The germline V gene has CDR1 SNHLY and CDR2 FYNNEI. The CDR3 runs to 13 residues. V was clipped by 5 bases and J by 1 base, with 6 bases between them.

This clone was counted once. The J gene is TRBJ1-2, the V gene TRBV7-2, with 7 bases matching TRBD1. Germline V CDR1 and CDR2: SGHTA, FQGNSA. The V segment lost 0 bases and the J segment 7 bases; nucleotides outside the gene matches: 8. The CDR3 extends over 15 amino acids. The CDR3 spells CASSLATGSLFGYTF. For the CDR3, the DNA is TGTGCCAGCAGCTTAGCGACAGGGTCCCTATTTGGCTACACCTTC.

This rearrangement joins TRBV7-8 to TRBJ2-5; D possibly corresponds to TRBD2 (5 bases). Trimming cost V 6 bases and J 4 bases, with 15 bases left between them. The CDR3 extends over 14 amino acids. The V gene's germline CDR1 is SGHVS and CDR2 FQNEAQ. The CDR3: CASRPREGGETQYF. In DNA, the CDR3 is TGTGCCAGCAGACCACGCGAGGGTGGAGAGACCCAGTACTTC.

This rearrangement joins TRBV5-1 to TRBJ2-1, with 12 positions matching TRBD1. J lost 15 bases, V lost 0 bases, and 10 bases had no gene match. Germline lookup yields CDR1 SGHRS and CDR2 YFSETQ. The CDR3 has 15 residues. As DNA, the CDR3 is TGCGCCAGCAGCTTGGCGGGACAGGGGGCGCAGGGGCCGTTCTTC. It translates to CASSLAGQGAQGPFF.